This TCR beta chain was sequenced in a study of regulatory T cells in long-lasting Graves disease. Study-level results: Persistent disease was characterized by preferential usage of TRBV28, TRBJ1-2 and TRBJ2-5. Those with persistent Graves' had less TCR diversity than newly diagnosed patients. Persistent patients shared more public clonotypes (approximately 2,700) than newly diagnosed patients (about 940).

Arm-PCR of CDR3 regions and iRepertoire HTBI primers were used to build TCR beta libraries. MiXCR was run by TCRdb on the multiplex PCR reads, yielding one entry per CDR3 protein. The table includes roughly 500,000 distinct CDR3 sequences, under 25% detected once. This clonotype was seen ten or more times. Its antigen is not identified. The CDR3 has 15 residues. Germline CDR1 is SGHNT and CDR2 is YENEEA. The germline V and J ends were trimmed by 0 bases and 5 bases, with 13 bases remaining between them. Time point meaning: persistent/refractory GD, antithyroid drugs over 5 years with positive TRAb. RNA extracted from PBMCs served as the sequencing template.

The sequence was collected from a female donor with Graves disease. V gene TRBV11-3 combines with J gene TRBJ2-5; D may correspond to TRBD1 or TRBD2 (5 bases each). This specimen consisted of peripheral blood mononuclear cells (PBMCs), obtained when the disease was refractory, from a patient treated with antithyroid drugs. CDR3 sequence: CASSLDPSGTETQYF. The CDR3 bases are TGTGCCAGCAGCTTAGATCCCTCTGGGACGGAGACCCAGTACTTC.